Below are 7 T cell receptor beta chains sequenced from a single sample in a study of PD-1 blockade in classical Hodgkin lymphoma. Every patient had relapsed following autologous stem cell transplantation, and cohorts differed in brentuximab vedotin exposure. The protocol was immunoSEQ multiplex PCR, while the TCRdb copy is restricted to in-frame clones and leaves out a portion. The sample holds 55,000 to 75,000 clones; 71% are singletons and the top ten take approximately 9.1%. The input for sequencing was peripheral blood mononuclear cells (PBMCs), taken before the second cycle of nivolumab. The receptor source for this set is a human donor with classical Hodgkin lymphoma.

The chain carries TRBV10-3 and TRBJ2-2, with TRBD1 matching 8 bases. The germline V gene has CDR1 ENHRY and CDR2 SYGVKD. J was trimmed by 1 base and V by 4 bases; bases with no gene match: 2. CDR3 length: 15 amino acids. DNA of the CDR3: TGTGCCATCAGTGTAGGACAGGGGAACACCGGGGAGCTGTTTTTT. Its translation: CAISVGQGNTGELFF.

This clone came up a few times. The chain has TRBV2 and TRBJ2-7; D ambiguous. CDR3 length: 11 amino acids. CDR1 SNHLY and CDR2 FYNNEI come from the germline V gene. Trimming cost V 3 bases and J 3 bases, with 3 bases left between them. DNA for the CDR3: TGTGCCAGCAGTGACATCTACGAGCAGTACTTC. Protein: CASSDIYEQYF.

CDR3 in amino acids: CASSPLGIGNTIYF. In DNA form, the CDR3 reads TGTGCCAGCAGTCCCCTTGGGATCGGAAACACCATATATTTT. J is TRBJ1-3 and V is TRBV6-5; D gene ambiguous. V lost 5 bases and J 4 bases, leaving 12 bases between the germline ends. Germline V gene data show CDR1 as MNHEY and CDR2 as SVGAGI. The CDR3 is 14 amino acids.

The CDR3 loop reads CASSLEGARNQPQHF. CDR3 in DNA: TGCGCCAGCAGCTTGGAAGGGGCGCGCAATCAGCCCCAGCATTTT. The J gene is TRBJ1-5, the V gene TRBV5-1, with D possibly being TRBD1 (5 bases). V lost 0 bases and J lost 2, with 9 bases in between. Germline CDR1 reads SGHRS; CDR2 reads YFSETQ. This CDR3 region has 15 residues.

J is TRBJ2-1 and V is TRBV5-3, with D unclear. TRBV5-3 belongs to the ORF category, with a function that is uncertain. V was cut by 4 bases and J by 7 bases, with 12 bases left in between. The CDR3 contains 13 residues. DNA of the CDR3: TGTGCCAGAAGCGAAAGCGAGACGAATGAGCAGTTCTTC. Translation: CARSESETNEQFF.

CDR3 nucleotides: TGTGCCAGTAGTATGGTGGATGATGGGGGCAACACCATATATTTT. It yields the protein CASSMVDDGGNTIYF. The chain uses TRBV19 and TRBJ1-3; a possible D gene is TRBD1 (6 bases). This CDR3 contains 15 residues. V was pared by 3 bases and J by 7 bases, with 16 bases between. The germline V gene has CDR1 LNHDA and CDR2 SQIVND (reference sequence).

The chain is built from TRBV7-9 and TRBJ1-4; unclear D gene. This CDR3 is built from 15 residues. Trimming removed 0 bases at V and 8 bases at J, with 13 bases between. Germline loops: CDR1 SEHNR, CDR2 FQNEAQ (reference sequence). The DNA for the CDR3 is TGTGCCAGCAGCTTAGCGGAAGTGGGTGGCGAAAAACTGTTTTTT. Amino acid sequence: CASSLAEVGGEKLFF.